These 28 T cell receptor beta chains originate from one sample sequenced in a study of blood T cell repertoires in COVID-19. Libraries were prepared by immunoSEQ multiplex PCR; TCRdb keeps only in-frame clonotypes and omits some of them. The table shows some 190,000 clones, with nearly 90% occurring only once. The sample comprised peripheral blood. Source of these receptors: a woman between 40 and 55 years old who had recovered from COVID-19.

The chain has TRBV19 and TRBJ1-1, with a tentative D call TRBD1 (6 bases). CDR1 is LNHDA, CDR2 SQIVND, per germline (reference sequence). The CDR3 extends over 13 amino acids. The V end lost 4 bases, the J end lost 11 bases, and 17 bases lay between the germline ends. This chain's CDR3 is CASSTRQAVKAFF. CDR3 sequence (DNA): TGTGCCAGTAGTACCAGACAGGCGGTAAAGGCTTTCTTT.

This chain joins TRBV30 and TRBJ2-1; weak D call: TRBD2 (6 bases). Germline CDR1 is GTSNPN and CDR2 is SVGIG (reference sequence). The CDR3 covers 13 residues. Trimming left V 3 bases short and J 7 bases short, with 13 bases between. CDR3 residues: CAWRLTGVNEQFF. DNA for the CDR3: TGTGCCTGGAGACTGACGGGAGTGAATGAGCAGTTCTTC.

The CDR3 DNA follows: TGTGCCAGCAGCCAAGGATGGCGCACTAGCGGGAGTTTCAATGAGCAGTTCTTC. It specifies CASSQGWRTSGSFNEQFF. The chain employs TRBV14 and TRBJ2-1; 11 nucleotides line up with TRBD2. This CDR3 has 18 residues. The V gene's germline CDR1 is SGHDN and CDR2 FVKESK. V gave up 1 base and J gave up 6 bases; unmatched junction bases: 11.

The chain links TRBV7-9 to TRBJ2-7; the match to TRBD2 covers 8 bases. This CDR3 is built from 17 residues. The J segment lost 0 bases and the V segment lost 3 bases, leaving 10 bases of the junction unmatched. CDR1 SEHNR and CDR2 FQNEAQ come from the germline V gene (reference sequence). DNA of the CDR3: TGTGCCAGCAGCTTCGGCTCTAGCGGGTCCAGCTCCTACGAGCAGTACTTC. This translates into CASSFGSSGSSSYEQYF.

In the case of this clone: This CDR3 is also generated by other DNA sequences in the sample. The V and J genes are TRBV9 and TRBJ1-2, with D maybe TRBD1 (6 bases). Looked up from germline, CDR1 is SGDLS and CDR2 is YYNGEE. V lost 0 bases and J lost 7, with 13 bases in between. CDR3 size: 14 residues. The CDR3, as DNA: TGTGCCAGCAGCGTAGCTTCGACAGGTGGTGGCTACACCTTC. Translation: CASSVASTGGGYTF.

This clone has a single count. The chain carries TRBV7-2 and TRBJ1-6; D call uncertain. Trimming pared 5 bases from V and 7 bases from J, leaving 15 bases between. CDR1 and CDR2 (germline): SGHTA, FQGNSA. The CDR3 sequence is 15 residues long. The CDR3 spells CASSLMDGRNSPLHF. DNA of the CDR3: TGTGCCAGCAGCCTAATGGACGGGAGGAATTCACCCCTCCACTTT.

This clone was recorded a few times. This rearrangement joins TRBV7-3 to TRBJ1-1; no clear D gene. This CDR3 contains 13 residues. Between the trimmed V and J ends, which lost 5 bases and 0 bases, there was a span of 7 bases. Germline loops: CDR1 SGHTA, CDR2 FQGTGA. The CDR3 sequence: CASSLQVNTEAFF. The CDR3 coding sequence is TGTGCCAGCAGCCTTCAGGTGAACACTGAAGCTTTCTTT.

The chain links TRBV5-1 to TRBJ2-3, with 8 bases matching TRBD2. CDR3 size: 14 residues. The germline V gene encodes CDR1 SGHRS and CDR2 YFSETQ. The junction had 1 base not matched to a gene; V was cut back by 3 bases and J by 1 base. The CDR3 loop reads CASSWREGTDTQYF. CDR3 DNA sequence: TGCGCCAGCAGCTGGCGGGAGGGCACAGATACGCAGTATTTT.

In its sample, this clone was seen a few times. The chain carries TRBV18 and TRBJ1-6, with TRBD1 matching 9 bases. V lost 1 base to trimming and J lost 5 bases; unmatched junction nucleotides: 0. This CDR3 is built from 15 residues. Per the germline V gene, CDR1 is KGHSH and CDR2 is LQKENI. Here the CDR3 reads CASSPRTGDNSPLHF. As DNA, the CDR3 is TGTGCCAGCTCACCACGGACAGGGGATAATTCACCCCTCCACTTT.

This clone was counted a few times. The genes are TRBV11-2 and TRBJ1-1, with D unresolved. V dropped 5 bases and J dropped 1 base, with 8 bases sitting between them. The germline CDR1 and CDR2 sequences are SGHAT and FQNNGV. This CDR3 has 13 amino acids. CDR3 in amino acids: CASSQTRNTEAFF. The CDR3 coding sequence is TGTGCCAGCAGCCAGACAAGGAACACTGAAGCTTTCTTT.

The chain employs TRBV5-1 and TRBJ2-2, with a possible D match to TRBD1 (6 bases). Germline CDR1 SGHRS, CDR2 YFSETQ. The CDR3 consists of 15 residues. The V end lost 3 bases, the J end lost 0 bases, and 9 bases lay between the germline ends. This CDR3 is CASSSRGSNTGELFF. The CDR3 coding sequence is TGCGCCAGCAGCTCCAGGGGATCGAACACCGGGGAGCTGTTTTTT. The whole variable domain, remainder taken from reference TRBV5-1 and TRBJ2-2, is KAGVTQTPRYLIKTRGQQVTLSCSPISGHRSVSWYQQTPGQGLQFLFEYFSETQRNKGNFPGRFSGRQFSNSRSEMNVSTLELGDSALYLCASSSRGSNTGELFFGEGSRLTVL.

The chain recombines TRBV7-8 with TRBJ1-1; 10 bases map to TRBD1. The V and J ends lost 6 bases and 7 bases, in that order; junction bases with no gene match: 26. The CDR3 has 20 residues. The germline V gene encodes CDR1 SGHVS and CDR2 FQNEAQ. In DNA form, the CDR3 reads TGTGCCAGCAGTCTCGGCCGGGACAGGGGTGACCCGAAATGGCAAAATGAAGCTTTCTTT. It yields the protein CASSLGRDRGDPKWQNEAFF.

The V call is TRBV7-2, the J call TRBJ2-3; 12 bases line up with TRBD2. Trimming at V came to 3 bases and at J to 4 bases, leaving 5 bases not matched to a gene. The germline V gene encodes CDR1 SGHTA and CDR2 FQGNSA. The CDR3 sequence is 16 residues long. This CDR3 is CASSFGLAGGADTQYF. In nucleotides, the CDR3 is TGTGCCAGCAGCTTCGGGCTAGCGGGAGGGGCAGATACGCAGTATTTT.

The chain links TRBV6-5 to TRBJ1-4; tentatively, D is TRBD1 (6 bases). The CDR3 is 15 amino acids. V was cut by 2 bases and J by 5 bases, with 12 bases left in between. Germline V gene lookup returns CDR1 MNHEY and CDR2 SVGAGI. The CDR3 DNA reads TGTGCCAGCAGTTACGAGAGGGGGAAGAATGAAAAACTGTTTTTT. As protein: CASSYERGKNEKLFF.

This rearrangement joins TRBV7-3 to TRBJ2-2; TRBD1 agrees at 12 bases. With 2 bases clipped from V and 5 bases from J, the junction kept 3 bases outside the gene matches. The CDR3 spans 16 residues. CDR1 and CDR2 from the germline V gene are SGHTA and FQGTGA. The CDR3 sequence: CASSLGGQGATGELFF. The CDR3 bases are TGTGCCAGCAGCTTAGGGGGACAGGGGGCGACCGGGGAGCTGTTTTTT.

This rearrangement joins TRBV27 to TRBJ1-1; tentative D call: TRBD1 (5 bases). Germline CDR1 and CDR2: MNHEY and SMNVEV (reference sequence). This CDR3 is built from 14 residues. Trimming left V 7 bases short and J 2 bases short, with 14 bases between. CDR3 in amino acids: CASNHAGDNTEAFF. In nucleotides, the CDR3 is TGTGCCAGCAACCACGCGGGGGATAACACTGAAGCTTTCTTT.

The chain is built from TRBV11-2 and TRBJ1-6; 7 nucleotides match TRBD1. V gave up 7 bases and J gave up 10 bases; unmatched junction bases: 10. The germline gives CDR1 SGHAT, CDR2 FQNNGV. There are 14 residues in the CDR3. The CDR3, as DNA: TGTGCCAGCACCAAGGGGGCAGGGAGATCACCCCTCCACTTT. This encodes CASTKGAGRSPLHF.

The chain has TRBV19 and TRBJ1-2; D uncertain. V gave up 8 bases and J gave up 4 bases, with 14 bases separating them. Looked up from germline, CDR1 is LNHDA and CDR2 is SQIVND (reference sequence). There are 13 residues in the CDR3. The CDR3 loop reads CASATASGYGYTF. CDR3 DNA sequence: TGTGCCAGTGCGACCGCCTCGGGCTATGGCTACACCTTC.

The chain employs TRBV9 and TRBJ2-7; a weak D match, TRBD1 (6 bases). Trimming removed 0 bases from V and 2 bases from J, with 9 bases in between. From germline, CDR1 is SGDLS and CDR2 YYNGEE. The CDR3 contains 14 residues. The CDR3: CASSVAGTTYEQYF. The DNA for the CDR3 is TGTGCCAGCAGCGTAGCTGGGACAACCTACGAGCAGTACTTC.

The chain joins TRBV6-5 to TRBJ2-5, with 7 bases aligning to TRBD1. Germline CDR1 MNHEY, CDR2 SVGAGI. With 6 bases clipped from V and 3 bases from J, the junction kept 7 bases outside the gene matches. The CDR3 covers 14 residues. The CDR3 DNA reads as TGTGCCAGCAGCATCCGGGACAGAGAAGAGACCCAGTACTTC. Its protein is CASSIRDREETQYF.

The rearrangement joins TRBV28 to TRBJ2-3; 7 positions agree with TRBD1. From germline, CDR1 is MDHEN and CDR2 SYDVKM. V lost 4 bases to trimming and J lost 1 base; unmatched junction nucleotides: 2. The CDR3 runs 14 residues. The CDR3 DNA is TGTGCCAGCAGTTGGGACAGTGGCACAGATACGCAGTATTTT. It translates to CASSWDSGTDTQYF.

This chain joins TRBV27 and TRBJ2-5; 8 bases line up with TRBD2. V shed 5 bases, J shed 2 bases, and the junction held 10 bases outside the gene matches. There are 16 residues in the CDR3. Germline V CDR1 and CDR2: MNHEY, SMNVEV (reference sequence). In DNA, the CDR3 is TGTGCCAGCAGTACCTCCACCGGGACTAGGCAAGAGACCCAGTACTTC. It specifies CASSTSTGTRQETQYF.

The chain is built from TRBV4-1 and TRBJ2-2, with 8 nucleotides matching TRBD2. CDR1 and CDR2 from the germline V gene are MGHRA and YSYEKL. The CDR3 runs 19 residues. V lost 1 base and J lost 1; bases outside the gene matches: 11. The CDR3 spells CASSQAPTSARLNTGELFF. CDR3 coding DNA: TGCGCCAGCAGCCAAGCCCCGACTAGCGCTAGATTGAACACCGGGGAGCTGTTTTTT.

This clone was observed a single time. The gene calls are TRBV27 and TRBJ2-2; 11 nucleotides agree with TRBD2. V gave up 5 bases and J gave up 3 bases; unmatched junction bases: 5. The CDR3 loop spans 16 amino acids. Germline V gene sequence: CDR1 MNHEY, CDR2 SMNVEV (reference sequence). The DNA for the CDR3 is TGTGCCAGCAGTCTTATAGCGGGAGGGTACACCGGGGAGCTGTTTTTT. It translates to CASSLIAGGYTGELFF.

The chain is built from TRBV30 and TRBJ2-1, with 10 bases aligning to TRBD2. The V gene's germline CDR1 is GTSNPN and CDR2 SVGIG (reference sequence). V shed 2 bases and J 5 bases; nucleotides not matched to a gene: 6. CDR3 length: 15 residues. CDR3 coding DNA: TGTGCCTGGAGTAGAGGACTAGCGGCAAACAATGAGCAGTTCTTC. The encoded protein is CAWSRGLAANNEQFF.

The CDR3 DNA is TGTGCCAGTAGCTCATCCTACCGGGAGCTGTTTTTT. Protein: CASSSSYRELFF. The V and J genes are TRBV19 and TRBJ2-2; no clear D. Trimming removed 6 bases from V and 9 bases from J, with 11 bases in between. The CDR3 runs to 12 residues. The germline gives CDR1 LNHDA, CDR2 SQIVND (reference sequence).

This sequence joins TRBV5-1 and TRBJ2-7; no clear D. The germline CDR1 and CDR2 sequences are SGHRS and YFSETQ. The CDR3 spans 15 residues. V dropped 0 bases and J dropped 2 bases, with 12 bases sitting between them. As DNA, the CDR3 is TGCGCCAGCAGCTTGGCTTCAGCGCCGACCTACGAGCAGTACTTC. It specifies CASSLASAPTYEQYF.

The chain uses TRBV29-1 and TRBJ1-1; perhaps TRBD1 as D (6 bases). The CDR3 is 15 residues long. The germline V and J ends were trimmed by 4 bases and 2 bases, with 17 bases remaining between them. Germline-derived CDR1 and CDR2 are SQVTM and ANQGSEA. CDR3 sequence (DNA): TGCAGCGTTGTTGTCTTACAGGGACGAAACACTGAAGCTTTCTTT. As protein: CSVVVLQGRNTEAFF.